This T cell receptor beta chain was obtained from a study of radiation and T cells in renal cell carcinoma. Study-level information: Nephrectomy followed 15 Gy stereotactic body radiation by 4 weeks. Broader study findings: In blood, top tumor clones expanded by 2 weeks, shrinking by 4. Without pretreatment biopsies, baseline tumor clonotype presence was undetermined.

Regarding this clone: Its antigen is undetermined.

This sample's time point: blood 2 weeks post-SBRT. Treatment reported: 15 Gy SBRT to primary tumor, nephrectomy 4 weeks later. The tumor was a clear cell renal cell carcinoma. V was clipped by 5 bases and J by 4 bases, with 18 bases between them. Looked up from germline, CDR1 is MNHEY and CDR2 is SVGAGI. The CDR3 contains 15 residues. Clones were read by immunoSEQ multiplex PCR, and TCRdb kept only the in-frame ones, dropping some. In the table there are some 72,000 clones, roughly 87% of which are singletons. This material consisted of blood, taken from a patient whose treatment included radiotherapy and nephrectomy. The chain employs TRBV6-5 and TRBJ2-7; possibly TRBD2 for D (5 bases). The sequence was obtained from a man aged 55 to 70 with renal cell carcinoma. For the CDR3, the DNA is TGTGCCAGCAGTCAACCGGGATCGCCGACTTACGAGCAGTACTTC. Protein sequence: CASSQPGSPTYEQYF.